The text below deals with one T cell receptor (beta chain). How the authors handled the data: Reference gene primer amplification gave nucleated cell count estimates. The assay was immunoSEQ multiplex PCR, and TCRdb's table has in-frame clones only and misses some. D and trimming were read from the DNA, whereas the V and J calls and clone size are those reported in that table. The table shows 130,000 or so clones, with 84% occurring only once. This sample was included in a study of blood T cell repertoires in COVID-19. Study background: PBMCs, B-cell-depleted T cells, or T cells provided the cDNA or gDNA that made up the material.

There are 16 residues in the CDR3. Germline trimming cut 4 bases from V and 5 bases from J; bases unmatched to any gene: 14. The germline gives CDR1 LGHDT, CDR2 YNNKEL (reference sequence). The rearrangement joins TRBV3-1 (or the pseudogene TRBV3-2) to TRBJ2-7, with TRBD2 matching over 7 bases. The TCR originated in a woman aged 55-70 years with acute or convalescent COVID-19. The sequencing input was peripheral blood. As DNA, the CDR3 is TGTGCCAGCAGCCGAATACGGGGGGTCGTATATAACGAGCAGTACTTC. It is translated as CASSRIRGVVYNEQYF.